Listed below are T cell receptor beta chains from one sample, sequenced in a study of breast tumors, draining lymph nodes, adjacent tissues. TCRdb re-derived calls from the multiplex PCR reads in MiXCR, one entry per CDR3 protein. The table includes about 270,000 distinct CDR3 sequences, 30% to 35% detected once. Sequenced material: axillary lymph node tissue. The source is a female donor with breast cancer. Some clones in this sample may be carry-over from other donors' samples. Both conserved end residues are part of each CDR3. Fields, in order: D gene, clone size, V gene, J gene, CDR3 DNA, CDR3 protein. D genes are given only for firm matches. Some rows mark clone size as missing; the rest say once, few, many or name a class of expanded clone.

>.|.|TRBV3-1|TRBJ2-5
TGTGCCAGCAGCCAAGCAACAGGGAGGGGAGAGACCCAGTACTTC
CASSQATGRGETQYF
>TRBD2|many|TRBV7-8|TRBJ2-3
TGTGCCAGCAGCTTCCTGACCGGGACTAGCGGGCGTACGTGGTATTTT
CASSFLTGTSGRTWYF
>.|many|TRBV4-1|TRBJ1-6
TGCGCCAGCAGCCTGCAGGGGTATAATTCACCCCTCCACTTT
CASSLQGYNSPLHF
>.|many|TRBV9|TRBJ2-3
TGTGCCAGCACCCCGTCGGGGGGCACAGATACGCAGTATTTT
CASTPSGGTDTQYF
>TRBD2|many|TRBV12-3/TRBV12-4|TRBJ2-7
TGTGCCAGCAGTCTAGCGGGAGTTGGATACGAGCAGTACTTC
CASSLAGVGYEQYF
>.|.|TRBV25-1|TRBJ1-1
TGTGCCAGCAGTGCTGGGTCGATTGAAGCTTTCTTT
CASSAGSIEAFF
>.|.|TRBV10-3|TRBJ1-1
TGTGCCATTTCCCCTGGGCGGCACACTGAAGCTTTCTTT
CAISPGRHTEAFF
>TRBD1|many|TRBV7-9|TRBJ2-3
TGTGCCAGCAGCCGGGGACAGGGCACAGATACGCAGTATTTT
CASSRGQGTDTQYF
>TRBD2|many|TRBV5-1|TRBJ2-3
TGCGCCAGCAGCTTGGCCCGGACTAGCGGGACGAGCGCAGATACGCAGTATTTT
CASSLARTSGTSADTQYF
>.|many|TRBV9|TRBJ2-7
TGTGCCAGCAGCGTAGGATACCTTGGCTACGAGCAGTACTTC
CASSVGYLGYEQYF
>TRBD2|many|TRBV7-9|TRBJ2-1
TGTGCCACCGAATGGGGGGGAGACAATGAGCAGTTCTTC
CATEWGGDNEQFF
>TRBD1|many|TRBV2|TRBJ2-1
TGTGCCAGCACGCTCGGAGGACAGGGGGTAAACAATGAGCAGTTCTTC
CASTLGGQGVNNEQFF
>.|once|TRBV9|TRBJ2-6
TGTGCCAGCAGCGTAGAGGGGGCCAACGTCCTGACTTTC
CASSVEGANVLTF
>.|many|TRBV20-1|TRBJ2-2
TGCAGTGCTAGACGGGGAGAGGTTGACACCGGGGAGCTGTTTTTT
CSARRGEVDTGELFF
>.|few|TRBV29-1|TRBJ1-1
TGCAGCGTCACTATGGGGGGAGACACTGAAGCTTTCTTT
CSVTMGGDTEAFF
>.|.|TRBV6-2/TRBV6-3|TRBJ2-2
TGTGCCAGCAGTTACGGACAAACGAACACCGGGGAGCTGTTTTTT
CASSYGQTNTGELFF
>.|.|TRBV27|TRBJ1-4
TGTGCCAGCAGTTCATGGGAGACAGGCTTTGAAAAACTGTTTTTT
CASSSWETGFEKLFF
>TRBD1|.|TRBV7-3|TRBJ1-6
TGTGCTAGAGACAGGGATAATTCACCCCTCCACTTT
CARDRDNSPLHF
>.|many|TRBV7-9|TRBJ1-6
TGTGCCAGCAGCTTAGCAGGTTCACCCCTCCACTTT
CASSLAGSPLHF
>TRBD1|many|TRBV5-1|TRBJ2-6
TGCGCCAGCAGCGCAACGACAGGGGGCCTCAACGTCCTGACTTTC
CASSATTGGLNVLTF
>.|many|TRBV7-2|TRBJ2-2
TGTGCCAGCAGCTTATGGGGCGGGGAGCTGTTTTTT
CASSLWGGELFF
>TRBD2|few|TRBV9|TRBJ2-3
TGTGCCAGCAGCGTAGACTCCTCTAGCGGGCGGCCAGATACGCAGTATTTT
CASSVDSSSGRPDTQYF
>TRBD2|many|TRBV11-3|TRBJ2-7
TGTGCCAGCAGCTTAGCGGGAGGGCCCTACGAGCAGTACTTC
CASSLAGGPYEQYF
>TRBD1|many|TRBV15|TRBJ1-4
TGTGCCACCAGCGCTCGACAGGGGGAGGGAAAACTGTTTTTT
CATSARQGEGKLFF
>TRBD1|medium-sized|TRBV7-9|TRBJ1-2
TGTGCCAGCAGCCGGGACAGGGGGCACGATGGCTACACCTTC
CASSRDRGHDGYTF
>.|.|TRBV15|TRBJ2-2
TGTGCCACCAGCAGAGGGTACACCGGGGAGCTGTTTTTT
CATSRGYTGELFF
>TRBD1|many|TRBV11-2|TRBJ1-4
TGTGCCAGCAGCTTAGAGGGACAGGGTTTGACTAATGAAAAACTGTTTTTT
CASSLEGQGLTNEKLFF
>.|few|TRBV9|TRBJ1-1
TGTGCCAGCAGCGGAGCGGGGCAGGGAGAGAGGGCTTTCTTT
CASSGAGQGERAFF
>TRBD2|.|TRBV28|TRBJ2-7
TGTGCCAGCAGTTTACTACTAGCGGGAGTAGACGAGCAGTACTTC
CASSLLLAGVDEQYF
>TRBD2|.|TRBV24-1|TRBJ2-1
TGTGCCACCAGCTTACGCGGGAGGAAACCCAATGAGCAGTTCTTC
CATSLRGRKPNEQFF
>.|few|TRBV6-5|TRBJ1-2
TGTGCCAGCAGTCACTCCCGGGGGCCTAACTATGGCTACACCTTC
CASSHSRGPNYGYTF
>.|.|TRBV29-1|TRBJ1-5
TGCAGCGTCGGGACTTTTGGGGGAGGGACCCAGCATTTT
CSVGTFGGGTQHF
>.|many|TRBV20-1|TRBJ1-5
TGCAGTGCCCAGCCCCGAGGGGGGCAGCCCCAGCATTTT
CSAQPRGGQPQHF
>.|many|TRBV15|TRBJ2-5
TGTGCCACCAGCGGAGGCTACACCCAAGAGACCCAGTACTTC
CATSGGYTQETQYF
>.|many|TRBV12-5|TRBJ2-2
TGTGCTAGTGGTTTGGGGCTCTACACCGGGGAGCTGTTTTTT
CASGLGLYTGELFF
>TRBD1|many|TRBV20-1|TRBJ2-7
TGCAGTGCTAGGACAGGGGGCTTTTACGAGCAGTACTTC
CSARTGGFYEQYF
>TRBD2|.|TRBV18|TRBJ2-1
TGTGCCAGCTCTACGGGACTAGGGGGAAATGAGCAGTTCTTC
CASSTGLGGNEQFF
>TRBD2|.|TRBV5-5|TRBJ2-7
TGTGCCAGCAGCTTGGTGTGGCCTCTAGCGGGTTACGAGCAGTACTTC
CASSLVWPLAGYEQYF
>.|many|TRBV7-2|TRBJ2-3
TGTGCCAGCAGCTTAATGGGGAACACAGATACGCAGTATTTT
CASSLMGNTDTQYF
>TRBD1|many|TRBV6-6|TRBJ2-7
TGTGCCAGCCTACCCTCCAGGGACAGAGGCGAGCAGTACTTC
CASLPSRDRGEQYF
>.|.|TRBV15|TRBJ1-5
TGTGCCACCAGCAGAGGAGGGACCGCAGATCAGCCCCAGCATTTT
CATSRGGTADQPQHF
>TRBD2|.|TRBV29-1|TRBJ2-1
TGCAGCTTGAAACTAGCGGATAATGAGCAGTTCTTC
CSLKLADNEQFF
>.|many|TRBV6-1|TRBJ1-5
TGTGCCAGCAGTGAAGTAGGGGTATTGTTCGATTTT
CASSEVGVLFDF
>.|many|TRBV12-3/TRBV12-4|TRBJ1-3
TGTGCCAGCACCCCATCCAGCGGAAACACCATATATTTT
CASTPSSGNTIYF
>.|.|TRBV9|TRBJ2-7
TGTGCCAGCAGCGTCGGGACCCGGCCCGCTTACGAGCGGTACTTC
CASSVGTRPAYERYF
>.|.|TRBV5-4|TRBJ1-1
TGTGCCAGCAGCTTGGGTGGGGACGACACTAAAGCTTTCTTT
CASSLGGDDTKAFF
>TRBD2|many|TRBV7-9|TRBJ2-2
TGTGCCAGCAGCTTAGCGCTTAGCGGGATCACCGGGGAGCTGTTTTTT
CASSLALSGITGELFF
>.|many|TRBV4-2|TRBJ2-7
TGTGCCAGCAGCCAAGATCTAGGGCCATCCTACGAGCAGTACTTC
CASSQDLGPSYEQYF
>TRBD2|many|TRBV19|TRBJ2-1
TGTGCCAGTAGTATAGATGGCTTCTCTAGCGGGAGGGATGAGCAGTTCTTC
CASSIDGFSSGRDEQFF
>.|many|TRBV12-3/TRBV12-4|TRBJ2-1
TGTGCCACCAGGGGAGTGTACAATGAGCAGTTCTTC
CATRGVYNEQFF
>TRBD2|many|TRBV6-6|TRBJ2-1
TGTGCCAGCAGCCGAACCTTAGCGGGAGGGAATGAGCAGTTCTTC
CASSRTLAGGNEQFF
>TRBD2|many|TRBV19|TRBJ2-1
TGTGCCAGTAGTATGGGGCGCGGGAGGGAGGACAATGAGCAGTTCTTC
CASSMGRGREDNEQFF
>.|many|TRBV12-3/TRBV12-4|TRBJ2-7
TGTGCCAGCAGTTTAAGCGGAGGGGGGTCCTACGAGCAGTACTTC
CASSLSGGGSYEQYF
>TRBD2|many|TRBV6-5|TRBJ2-5
TGTGCCAGCAGATCCGGGACTAGCGGTTTCCAAGAGACCCAGTACTTC
CASRSGTSGFQETQYF